Sequencing of this T cell receptor beta chain was carried out in a study of blood T cell repertoires in COVID-19 (TCRdb year 2020). The study in broad terms: Samples from collaborators originated in the United States, Italy and Spain and spanned both the acute and convalescent phases of COVID-19. The repertoires were released in a freely available public database meant as a resource for research on the immune response to SARS-CoV-2. HLA class I and class II types, where available, came from metadata supplied by the sample provider rather than from assay-based typing. Subjects who had been exposed to COVID-19, were actively infected with it, or had recovered from it provided the deeply sampled blood TCRbeta repertoires that made up the dataset. The samples were drawn from two sources: the first 160 participants of the ongoing ImmuneRACE study, and over 1,000 subjects contributed by 6 global collaborators. The prospective study material was composed of cDNA or gDNA derived from T cells, B-cell-depleted T cells, or PBMCs. A de-identified subject ID, COVID-19 status, age in years and sex were almost always included in the sample metadata.

The investigation overall reported the following: How much clinical and demographic metadata was included differed by source and by participant, and the metadata was provided uncurated.

The collaborating institutions used their own protocols to collect whole blood in K2EDTA tubes. Collaborator samples were shipped for TCRbeta analysis as frozen whole blood, isolated PBMCs, or DNA extracted from either sample type. Turning to this clone: The antigen it binds to is not known. Base quality data are lacking; no much larger clone is found one base away.

Trimming takes 6 bases off V and 4 bases off J; junction bases not matched to a gene: 8. Measured from the cysteine to the phenylalanine, the CDR3 is 14 residues long. The read is trimmed to its CDR3 DNA, 42 bases read in frame from base 1. The germline V gene encodes CDR1 MNHEY and CDR2 SVGAGI. TCRbeta CDR3 regions were amplified from genomic DNA by means of the immunoSEQ Assay, a bias-controlled multiplex PCR. The authors' analysis ran thus. Within the assay, amplification of reference gene primers was used to estimate how many nucleated cells each sample contained. Sequence reads were collapsed and filtered to measure the absolute abundance of every unique TCRbeta CDR3 rearrangement. Productive Simpson clonality was computed per sample as the square root of Simpson's diversity index over productive rearrangements. TCRdb carries this immuneACCESS record with in-frame sequences only. Its versions omit some clonotypes, under half of them owing to an unresolved V gene in the studies checked, with the rest unexplained. D and trimming come from the DNA, and the V and J calls and clone size come from that table. The sample table shows about 61,000 clones, and 79% are seen once. Clones ranked in the top ten supply approximately 6% of the sample.

The specimen was peripheral blood. The rearrangement joined TRBV6-5 to TRBJ1-1, and TRBD1 matches 7 of the central bases. The receptor was derived from a woman in her 70s with acute or convalescent COVID-19. The sequenced DNA is TGTGCCAGCAGACCTCTACAGGGGTCCACTGAAGCTTTCTTT. Its product reads: CASRPLQGSTEAFF.